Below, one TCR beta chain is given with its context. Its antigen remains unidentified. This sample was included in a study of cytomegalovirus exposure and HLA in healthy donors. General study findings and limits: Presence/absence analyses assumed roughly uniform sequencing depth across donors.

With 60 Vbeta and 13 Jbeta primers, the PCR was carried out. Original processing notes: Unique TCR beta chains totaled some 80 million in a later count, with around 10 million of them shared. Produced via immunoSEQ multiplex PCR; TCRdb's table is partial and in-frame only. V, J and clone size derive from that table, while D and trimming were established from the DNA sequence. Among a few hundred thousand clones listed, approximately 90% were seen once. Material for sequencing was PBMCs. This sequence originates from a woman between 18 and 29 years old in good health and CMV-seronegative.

CDR3 DNA: TGTGCCAGCAGCGCGGAGCGGGGCCCCTACGAGCAGTACTTC. Translated: CASSAERGPYEQYF. The chain couples TRBV9 to TRBJ2-7, with TRBD2 matching 7 bases. Trimming took 3 bases from V and 2 from J; bases not matched to a gene: 5. This CDR3 spans 14 amino acids. The germline V gene has CDR1 SGDLS and CDR2 YYNGEE.